This T cell receptor beta chain was recovered during a study of cytomegalovirus exposure and HLA in healthy donors. Amplification used 60 Vbeta primers and 13 Jbeta primers. Method: immunoSEQ multiplex PCR; TCRdb's copy keeps in-frame clones and lacks some. The table records some 91,000 clones, roughly two thirds of them present only once. Sequenced material: PBMCs. This TCR came from a human donor in good health.

This CDR3 is CASSDVSGGTEQYF. The CDR3 region has the DNA TGTGCCAGCAGTGATGTGTCGGGGGGGACCGAGCAGTACTTC. The genes are TRBV6-1 and TRBJ2-7; 8 bases map to TRBD2. Trimming took 3 bases from V and 6 from J; bases not matched to a gene: 7. Germline CDR1 MNHNS, CDR2 SASEGT. This CDR3 has 14 residues.